This T cell receptor (beta chain) is drawn from a study of T cell therapy after organ transplantation. Findings and caveats of the study: Both transferred clonotypes and endogenous ones absent from products apparently reconstituted. Poor CD8+ T cell yield may explain few expansions in nonresponders. Nonresponders had marked pretherapy clonal expansions and little post-therapy change. Pretherapy CD8 clonality inversely correlated with its fold change after therapy.

Sequencing was performed with immunoSEQ multiplex PCR; in TCRdb, only in-frame clones are kept and a portion is missing. The repertoire includes some 47,000 clones, about 94% of them detected once, and around 3.1% sits in the top ten. Concerning this clone: The antigen remains undetermined.

Deletions cut 3 bases from V and 0 bases from J, with 13 bases between. The length of the CDR3 is 16 residues. Germline CDR1 reads LNHDA; CDR2 reads SQIVND (reference sequence). The receptor was derived from a human patient who had received a solid organ transplant and had CMV disease. The specimen comprised CD8+ T cells from blood, sampled before autologous CMV-specific T cell therapy. The J gene is TRBJ2-3, the V gene TRBV19, with a tentative D call TRBD2 (5 bases). In DNA form, the CDR3 reads TGTGCCAGTAGTATTAACGGGATGGGCAGCACAGATACGCAGTATTTT. Translated: CASSINGMGSTDTQYF.